Shown below are 3 T cell receptor beta chains from a single sample sequenced in a study of a mutant IDH1 vaccine in newly diagnosed glioma. Antigens of these TCRs are unknown. Time point denoted: week 47, end of study. Every single dose of the vaccine, 300 ug of mutant IDH1 20-mer peptide, came with topical imiquimod. Method: immunoSEQ multiplex PCR; TCRdb's copy keeps in-frame clones and lacks some. The table records roughly 32,000 clones, approximately 87% of them present only once. Sequencing was performed on PBMCs, taken from a glioma patient whose treatment included an IDH1 peptide vaccine. These receptors all stem from a woman aged 25-40 years with glioma.

The genes are TRBV7-2 and TRBJ1-1, with 12 bases identical to TRBD1. CDR3 length: 17 amino acids. In germline, CDR1 is SGHTA, CDR2 FQGNSA. V lost 4 bases to trimming and J lost 1 base; unmatched junction nucleotides: 7. CDR3 coding DNA: TGTGCCAGCAGCTACCGGGACAGGGGGCTCCAGAACACTGAAGCTTTCTTT. This encodes CASSYRDRGLQNTEAFF.

The chain has TRBV5-1 and TRBJ2-1; D gene ambiguous. The CDR3 totals 12 residues. Between the trimmed V and J ends, which lost 2 bases and 8 bases, there was a span of 8 bases. CDR1 is SGHRS, CDR2 YFSETQ, per germline. CDR3 region: CASSLRSDEQFF. Here the CDR3 DNA reads TGCGCCAGCAGCTTAAGAAGCGATGAGCAGTTCTTC.

The genes are TRBV7-6 and TRBJ1-6, with D unresolved. The germline gives CDR1 SGHVS, CDR2 FNYEAQ. There are 13 residues in the CDR3. V was clipped by 5 bases and J by 10 bases, with 12 bases between them. CDR3 bases: TGTGCCAGCAGCGTCACGTCTCTCTCACCCCTCCACTTT. Its translation: CASSVTSLSPLHF.